One sample yielded the 21 T cell receptor beta chains listed below, sequenced in a study of cytomegalovirus exposure and HLA in healthy donors. 13 Jbeta primers and 60 Vbeta primers were used for the PCR. Libraries were prepared by immunoSEQ multiplex PCR; TCRdb keeps only in-frame clonotypes and omits some of them. Among over 150,000 clones, roughly four fifths were seen once, and the ten largest hold over 10%. Sequences were obtained from PBMCs. The receptors here all came from a woman aged 45-65 years in good health and CMV-seronegative.

The genes are TRBV19 and TRBJ1-6; 9 bases align to TRBD1. This CDR3 is built from 14 residues. Germline V CDR1 and CDR2: LNHDA, SQIVND (reference sequence). The trim removed 4 bases at V and 7 bases at J, leaving 2 bases unmatched. CDR3 nucleotides: TGTGCCAGTAGTAAAACAGGGGGCAATTCACCCCTCCACTTT. It translates to CASSKTGGNSPLHF.

This clone has a handful of counts. The rearrangement links TRBV6-5 to TRBJ2-5; a possible D gene is TRBD2 (6 bases). V was pared by 6 bases and J by 7 bases, with 6 bases between. The CDR3 contains 10 residues. From germline, CDR1 is MNHEY and CDR2 SVGAGI. CDR3 residues: CASREGTQYF. The CDR3 coding sequence is TGTGCCAGCAGGGAGGGGACCCAGTACTTC.

This chain joins TRBV7-2 and TRBJ2-3, with D tentatively TRBD2 (5 bases). Germline CDR1 SGHTA, CDR2 FQGNSA. The CDR3 consists of 18 residues. The ends were cut back, 1 base at V and 2 bases at J, with 19 bases in the middle. The CDR3 DNA reads TGTGCCAGCAGCTTAGTTATAACGGCGGGCTTTAACACAGATACGCAGTATTTT. It yields the protein CASSLVITAGFNTDTQYF.

This clone was picked up one time. The J gene is TRBJ2-7, the V gene TRBV2; D perhaps matches TRBD2 (5 bases). Trimming shortened V by 2 bases and J by 0 bases, and 11 bases separated the two germline ends. This CDR3 spans 15 amino acids. CDR1 and CDR2 (germline): SNHLY, FYNNEI. As DNA, the CDR3 is TGTGCCAGCAGTGAACGAGGGAAACTCTCCTACGAGCAGTACTTC. Translation gives CASSERGKLSYEQYF.

The V gene is TRBV7-9, the J gene TRBJ1-2, with TRBD1 as a possible D gene (5 bases). V was shortened by 5 bases and J by 4 bases, with 14 bases between the two germline ends. Germline V CDR1 and CDR2: SEHNR, FQNEAQ (reference sequence). This CDR3 has 14 amino acids. The chain's CDR3 is CASSPRDGAYGYTF. The CDR3 DNA sequence: TGTGCCAGCAGCCCGCGGGACGGAGCCTATGGCTACACCTTC.

As concerns this clone: Other DNA variants within this sample encode the same CDR3. The chain is built from TRBV14 and TRBJ2-7; the D is unclear. The CDR3 totals 15 residues. From germline, CDR1 is SGHDN and CDR2 FVKESK. V lost 1 base to trimming and J lost 3 bases, with 13 bases between them. CDR3 nucleotide sequence: TGTGCCAGCAGCCAAGGCGGAGTTTCTAGCTACGAGCAGTACTTC. This gives the protein CASSQGGVSSYEQYF.

The gene calls are TRBV18 and TRBJ1-2; D not certain. V lost 3 bases and J 6 bases, leaving 14 bases between the germline ends. Germline V gene sequence: CDR1 KGHSH, CDR2 LQKENI. This CDR3 spans 14 amino acids. The CDR3 nucleotides are TGTGCCAGCTCACCCACAGCCATAAGAGATGGCTACACCTTC. Residues: CASSPTAIRDGYTF.

V gene TRBV19 combines with J gene TRBJ2-5; 9 nucleotides align to TRBD1. V was clipped by 5 bases and J by 11 bases; unmatched bases: 18. This CDR3 is 16 amino acids long. Per the germline V gene, CDR1 is LNHDA and CDR2 is SQIVND (reference sequence). In DNA, the CDR3 is TGTGCCAGTAGTCCCACCGCGGGACAGGGAGTAAGGGAGCAGTACTTC. This sequence encodes CASSPTAGQGVREQYF.

The chain combines TRBV7-2 with TRBJ2-1, with TRBD2 identical over 9 bases. The CDR3 consists of 15 residues. Germline CDR1 and CDR2: SGHTA and FQGNSA. Germline trimming cut 5 bases from V and 4 bases from J; bases unmatched to any gene: 6. For the CDR3, the DNA is TGTGCCAGCAGCCTACTAGCGGGCGCATACAATGAGCAGTTCTTC. The encoded protein is CASSLLAGAYNEQFF.

Only a few counts were recorded for this clone. The gene calls are TRBV28 and TRBJ2-7; perhaps TRBD2 as D (5 bases). The germline V gene has CDR1 MDHEN and CDR2 SYDVKM. Deletions cut 5 bases from V and 2 bases from J, with 16 bases between. The CDR3 has 15 residues. CDR3 region: CASSQRGRLTYEQYF. The CDR3 nucleotides are TGTGCCAGCAGTCAACGGGGTCGACTTACCTACGAGCAGTACTTC.

The CDR3 nucleotides read TGTGCCAGCAGATACCCGGGACAGGGAAATAACATTCAGTACTTC. As protein: CASRYPGQGNNIQYF. The chain couples TRBV2 to TRBJ2-4; TRBD1 matches 9 bases. Germline CDR1 reads SNHLY; CDR2 reads FYNNEI. CDR3 length equals 15 residues. The J segment lost 7 bases and the V segment lost 6 bases, leaving 10 bases of the junction unmatched.

This chain connects TRBV6-5 to TRBJ1-2; D perhaps matches TRBD1 (6 bases). CDR1 and CDR2 (germline): MNHEY, SVGAGI. V dropped 0 bases and J dropped 3 bases, with 11 bases sitting between them. This CDR3 comprises 15 residues. The CDR3 DNA reads as TGTGCCAGCAGTTACTCCACCTCAGGGGACTATGGCTACACCTTC. Translation gives CASSYSTSGDYGYTF.

The chain has TRBV2 and TRBJ2-7; D is unresolved. Trimming cost V 6 bases and J 3 bases, with 18 bases left between them. Germline-derived CDR1 and CDR2 are SNHLY and FYNNEI. CDR3 size: 15 residues. CDR3 DNA: TGTGCCAGCAGCCGCGAGAGGCACTCCCTCTACGAGCAGTACTTC. As protein: CASSRERHSLYEQYF.

V gene TRBV6-5 combines with J gene TRBJ2-7; a weak D match, TRBD2 (5 bases). The V gene lost 4 bases and the J gene lost 6 bases, with 10 bases spanning the gap. The V gene's germline CDR1 is MNHEY and CDR2 SVGAGI. The CDR3 contains 12 residues. CDR3 in amino acids: CASSSSAGEQYF. For the CDR3, the DNA is TGTGCCAGCAGTTCCAGCGCGGGCGAGCAGTACTTC.

V usage is TRBV11-2 and J usage is TRBJ1-2, with D perhaps TRBD1 (6 bases). There are 15 residues in the CDR3. In germline, CDR1 is SGHAT, CDR2 FQNNGV. With 5 bases removed from V and 4 bases from J, the gap between germline ends came to 17 bases. The CDR3 DNA reads TGTGCCAGCAGCCGAGACAGGTTCTCGAGCTATGGCTACACCTTC. Translated, it gives CASSRDRFSSYGYTF.

This clone occurred once. The chain links TRBV30 to TRBJ2-3, with D perhaps matching TRBD2 (5 bases). Germline CDR1 and CDR2: GTSNPN and SVGIG (reference sequence). This CDR3 region has 16 residues. The V end lost 0 bases, the J end lost 0 bases, and 13 bases lay between the germline ends. The CDR3 reads CAWSVGLLASTDTQYF. The CDR3 bases are TGTGCCTGGAGTGTAGGCCTCCTAGCTAGCACAGATACGCAGTATTTT.

The chain combines TRBV6-1 with TRBJ2-7, with 10 positions matching TRBD1. CDR3 length equals 15 residues. V shed 10 bases and J 4 bases; nucleotides not matched to a gene: 13. From germline, CDR1 is MNHNS and CDR2 SASEGT. The CDR3 sequence: CANKEAWDRGYEQYF. DNA of the CDR3: TGTGCCAACAAGGAAGCATGGGACAGGGGTTACGAGCAGTACTTC.

This clone showed up just a few times. The chain joins TRBV9 to TRBJ2-6; 8 positions match TRBD1. The CDR3 extends over 17 amino acids. Trimming at V came to 4 bases and at J to 2 bases, leaving 8 bases not matched to a gene. Per the germline V gene, CDR1 is SGDLS and CDR2 is YYNGEE. The chain's CDR3 is CASSPQTGAAGANVLTF. The DNA for the CDR3 is TGTGCCAGCAGCCCACAGACAGGGGCTGCTGGGGCCAACGTCCTGACTTTC. Full variable domain (missing parts from reference TRBV9 and TRBJ2-6): DSGVTQTPKHLITATGQRVTLRCSPRSGDLSVYWYQQSLDQGLQFLIQYYNGEERAKGNILERFSAQQFPDLHSELNLSSLELGDSALYFCASSPQTGAAGANVLTFGAGSRLTVL.

CDR3 sequence reads: CASREQNTGELFF. The CDR3 DNA follows: TGTGCCAGCAGGGAACAGAACACCGGGGAGCTGTTTTTT. The gene calls are TRBV25-1 and TRBJ2-2; D remains ambiguous. This CDR3 has 13 amino acids. V gave up 6 bases and J gave up 1 base, with 6 bases separating them. Germline-derived CDR1 and CDR2 are MGHDK and SYGVNS.

V is TRBV5-4 and J is TRBJ2-7; TRBD2 matches 8 bases. CDR3 length: 15 residues. V shed 4 bases and J 3 bases; nucleotides not matched to a gene: 9. Germline CDR1 SGHNT, CDR2 YYREEE (reference sequence). The CDR3 here is CASSAMSGGNYEQYF. CDR3 in DNA: TGTGCCAGCAGCGCTATGAGCGGGGGAAACTACGAGCAGTACTTC.

This clone occurred a few times. The rearrangement joins TRBV2 to TRBJ2-7, with D possibly being TRBD1 (6 bases). This CDR3 region has 14 residues. CDR1 is SNHLY and CDR2 is FYNNEI in the germline V gene. Trimming removed 6 bases from V and 6 bases from J, with 18 bases in between. The CDR3 bases are TGTGCCAGCAGCCTCAGGGGCCCTGTTTCCGAGCAGTACTTC. It encodes CASSLRGPVSEQYF.